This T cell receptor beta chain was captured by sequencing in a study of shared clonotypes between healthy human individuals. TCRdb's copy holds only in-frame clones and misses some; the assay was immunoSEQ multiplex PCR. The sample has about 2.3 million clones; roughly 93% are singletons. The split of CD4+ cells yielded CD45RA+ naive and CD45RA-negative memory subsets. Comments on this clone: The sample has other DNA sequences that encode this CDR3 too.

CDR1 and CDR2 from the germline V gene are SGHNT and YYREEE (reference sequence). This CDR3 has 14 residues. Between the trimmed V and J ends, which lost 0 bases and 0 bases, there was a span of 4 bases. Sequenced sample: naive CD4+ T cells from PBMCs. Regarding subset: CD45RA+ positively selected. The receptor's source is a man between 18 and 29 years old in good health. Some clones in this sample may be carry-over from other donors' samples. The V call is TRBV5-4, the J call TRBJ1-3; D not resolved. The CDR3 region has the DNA TGTGCCAGCAGCTTGGGTGCCTCTGGAAACACCATATATTTT. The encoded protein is CASSLGASGNTIYF.